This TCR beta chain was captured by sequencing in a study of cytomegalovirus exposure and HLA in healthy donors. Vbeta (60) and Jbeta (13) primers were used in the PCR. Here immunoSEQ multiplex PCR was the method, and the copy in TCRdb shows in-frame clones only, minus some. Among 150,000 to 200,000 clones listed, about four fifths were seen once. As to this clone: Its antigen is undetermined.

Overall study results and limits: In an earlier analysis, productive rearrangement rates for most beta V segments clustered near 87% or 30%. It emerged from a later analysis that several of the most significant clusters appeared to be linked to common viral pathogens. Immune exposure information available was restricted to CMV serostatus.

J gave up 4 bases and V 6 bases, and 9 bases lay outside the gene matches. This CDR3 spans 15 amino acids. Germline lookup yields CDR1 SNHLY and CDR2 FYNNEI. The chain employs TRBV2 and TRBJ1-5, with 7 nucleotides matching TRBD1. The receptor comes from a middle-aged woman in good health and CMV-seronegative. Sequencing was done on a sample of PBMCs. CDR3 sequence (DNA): TGTGCCAGCAGCGCAGACAGGGTTGGTAATCAGCCCCAGCATTTT. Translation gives CASSADRVGNQPQHF.